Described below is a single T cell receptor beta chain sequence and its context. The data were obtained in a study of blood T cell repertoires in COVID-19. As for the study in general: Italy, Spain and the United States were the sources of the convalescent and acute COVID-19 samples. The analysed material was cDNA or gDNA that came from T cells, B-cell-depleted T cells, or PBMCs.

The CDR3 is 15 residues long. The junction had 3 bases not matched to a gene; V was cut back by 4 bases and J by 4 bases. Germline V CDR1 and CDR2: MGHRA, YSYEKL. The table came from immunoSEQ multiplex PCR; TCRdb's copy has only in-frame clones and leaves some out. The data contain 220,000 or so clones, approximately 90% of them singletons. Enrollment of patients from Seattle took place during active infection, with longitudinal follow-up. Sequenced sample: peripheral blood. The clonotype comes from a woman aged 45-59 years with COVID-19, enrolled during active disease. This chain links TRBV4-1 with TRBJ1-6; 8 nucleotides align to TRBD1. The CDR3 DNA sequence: TGCGCCAGCAGCCCACAGGGGGATTATAATTCACCCCTCCACTTT. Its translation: CASSPQGDYNSPLHF.